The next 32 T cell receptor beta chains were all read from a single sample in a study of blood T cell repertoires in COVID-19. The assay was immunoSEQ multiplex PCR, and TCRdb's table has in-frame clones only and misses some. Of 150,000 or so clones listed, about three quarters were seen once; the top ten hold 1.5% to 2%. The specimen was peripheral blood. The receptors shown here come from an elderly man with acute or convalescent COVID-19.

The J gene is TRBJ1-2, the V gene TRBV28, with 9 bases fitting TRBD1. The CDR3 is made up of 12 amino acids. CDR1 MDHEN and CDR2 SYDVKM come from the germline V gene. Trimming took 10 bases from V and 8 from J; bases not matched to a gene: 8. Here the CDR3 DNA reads TGTGCCATCCCGGGACAGGGTAAGGGCTACACCTTC. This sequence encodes CAIPGQGKGYTF.

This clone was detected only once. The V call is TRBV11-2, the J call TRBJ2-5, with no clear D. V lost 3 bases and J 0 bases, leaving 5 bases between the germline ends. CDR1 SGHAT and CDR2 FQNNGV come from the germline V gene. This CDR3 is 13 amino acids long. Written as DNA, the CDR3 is TGTGCCAGCAGCTTGTCGGACCAAGAGACCCAGTACTTC. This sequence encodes CASSLSDQETQYF.

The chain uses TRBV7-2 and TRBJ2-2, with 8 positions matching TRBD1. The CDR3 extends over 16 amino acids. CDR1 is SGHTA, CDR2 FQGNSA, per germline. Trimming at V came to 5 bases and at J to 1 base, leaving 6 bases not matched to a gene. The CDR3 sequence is CASSTRTGRNTGELFF. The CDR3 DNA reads TGTGCCAGCAGCACCCGGACAGGGAGGAACACCGGGGAGCTGTTTTTT. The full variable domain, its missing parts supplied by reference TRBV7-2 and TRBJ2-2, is GAGVSQSPSNKVTEKGKDVELRCDPISGHTALYWYRQSLGQGLEFLIYFQGNSAPDKSGLPSDRFSAERTGGSVSTLTIQRTQQEDSAVYLCASSTRTGRNTGELFFGEGSRLTVL.

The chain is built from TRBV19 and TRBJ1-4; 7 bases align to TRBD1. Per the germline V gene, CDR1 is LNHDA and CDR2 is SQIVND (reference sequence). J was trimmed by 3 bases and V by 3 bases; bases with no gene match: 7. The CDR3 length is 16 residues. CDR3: CASSIRRQGANEKLFF. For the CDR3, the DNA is TGTGCCAGTAGTATTAGAAGACAGGGCGCTAATGAAAAACTGTTTTTT.

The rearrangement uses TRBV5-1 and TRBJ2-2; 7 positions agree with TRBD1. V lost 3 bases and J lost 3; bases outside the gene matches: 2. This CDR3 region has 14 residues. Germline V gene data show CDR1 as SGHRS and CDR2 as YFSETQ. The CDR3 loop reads CASSWDRYTGELFF. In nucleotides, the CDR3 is TGCGCCAGCAGCTGGGACAGATACACCGGGGAGCTGTTTTTT.

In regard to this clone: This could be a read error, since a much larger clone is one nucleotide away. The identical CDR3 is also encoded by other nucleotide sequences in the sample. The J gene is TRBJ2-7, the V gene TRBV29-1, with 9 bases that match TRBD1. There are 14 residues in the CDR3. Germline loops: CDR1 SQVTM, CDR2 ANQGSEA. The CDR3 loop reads CSVRAGTGFVEQYF. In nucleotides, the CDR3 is TGCAGCGTCCGAGCCGGGACAGGGTTCGTCGAGCAATACTTC.

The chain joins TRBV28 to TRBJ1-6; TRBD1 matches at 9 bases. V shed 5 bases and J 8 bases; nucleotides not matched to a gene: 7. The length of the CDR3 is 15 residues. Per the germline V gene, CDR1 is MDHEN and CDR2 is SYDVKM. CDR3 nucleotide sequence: TGTGCCAGCAGTCGTGGACAGGGGAGGGATTCACCCCTCCACTTT. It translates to CASSRGQGRDSPLHF.

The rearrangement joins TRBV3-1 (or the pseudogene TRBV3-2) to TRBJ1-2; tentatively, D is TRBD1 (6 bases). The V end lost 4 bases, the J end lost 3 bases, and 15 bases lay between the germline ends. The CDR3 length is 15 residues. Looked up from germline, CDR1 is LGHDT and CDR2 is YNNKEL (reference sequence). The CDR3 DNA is TGTGCCAGCAGCCGGAGGGGGGGAGGGGACTATGGCTACACCTTC. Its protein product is CASSRRGGGDYGYTF.

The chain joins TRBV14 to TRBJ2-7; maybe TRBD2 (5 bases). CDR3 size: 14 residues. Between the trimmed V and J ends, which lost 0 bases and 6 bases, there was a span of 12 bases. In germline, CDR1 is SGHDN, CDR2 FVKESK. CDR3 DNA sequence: TGTGCCAGCAGCCAAGATCGCGGGTGGCTCGAGCAGTACTTC. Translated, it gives CASSQDRGWLEQYF.

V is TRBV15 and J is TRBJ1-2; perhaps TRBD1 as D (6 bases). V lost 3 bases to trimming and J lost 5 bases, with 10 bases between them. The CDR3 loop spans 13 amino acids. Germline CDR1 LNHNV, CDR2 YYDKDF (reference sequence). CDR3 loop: CATSRGTWYGYTF. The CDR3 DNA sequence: TGTGCCACCAGCAGGGGGACATGGTATGGCTACACCTTC.

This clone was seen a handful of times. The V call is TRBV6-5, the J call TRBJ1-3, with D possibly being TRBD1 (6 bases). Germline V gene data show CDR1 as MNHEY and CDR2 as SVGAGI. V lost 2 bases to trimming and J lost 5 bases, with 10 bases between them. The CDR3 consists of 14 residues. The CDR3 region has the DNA TGTGCCAGCAGTTACGGCAGGGGTCGAAACACCATATATTTT. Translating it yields CASSYGRGRNTIYF.

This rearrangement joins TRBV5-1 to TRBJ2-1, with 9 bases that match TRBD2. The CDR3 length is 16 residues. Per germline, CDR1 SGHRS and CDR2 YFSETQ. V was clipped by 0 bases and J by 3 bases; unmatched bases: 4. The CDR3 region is CASSLDWRGGYNEQFF. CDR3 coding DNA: TGCGCCAGCAGCTTGGATTGGCGGGGGGGCTACAATGAGCAGTTCTTC.

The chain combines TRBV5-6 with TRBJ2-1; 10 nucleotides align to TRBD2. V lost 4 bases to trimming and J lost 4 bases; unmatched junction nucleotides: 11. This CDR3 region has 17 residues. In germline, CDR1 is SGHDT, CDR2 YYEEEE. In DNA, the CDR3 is TGTGCCAGCAGCCAATGGGGACTAGCGACGGGATACAATGAGCAGTTCTTC. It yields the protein CASSQWGLATGYNEQFF.

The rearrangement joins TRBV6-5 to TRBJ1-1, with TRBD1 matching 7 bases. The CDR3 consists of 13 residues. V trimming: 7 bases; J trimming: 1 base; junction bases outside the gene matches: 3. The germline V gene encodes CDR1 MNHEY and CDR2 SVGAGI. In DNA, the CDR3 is TGTGCCAGCACCAGACAGGGGAACACTGAAGCTTTCTTT. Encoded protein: CASTRQGNTEAFF.

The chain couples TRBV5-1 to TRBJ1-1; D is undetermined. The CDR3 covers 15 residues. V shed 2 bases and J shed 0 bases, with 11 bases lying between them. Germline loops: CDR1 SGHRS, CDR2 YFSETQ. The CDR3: CASSFQQALNTEAFF. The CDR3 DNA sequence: TGCGCCAGCAGCTTCCAGCAGGCGCTGAACACTGAAGCTTTCTTT.

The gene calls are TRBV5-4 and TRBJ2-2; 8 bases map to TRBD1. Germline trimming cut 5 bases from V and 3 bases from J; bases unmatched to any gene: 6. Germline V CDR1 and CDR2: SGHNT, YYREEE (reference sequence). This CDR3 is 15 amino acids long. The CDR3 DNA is TGTGCCAGCAGTTTGCGACAGGGGCACACCGGGGAGCTGTTTTTT. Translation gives CASSLRQGHTGELFF.

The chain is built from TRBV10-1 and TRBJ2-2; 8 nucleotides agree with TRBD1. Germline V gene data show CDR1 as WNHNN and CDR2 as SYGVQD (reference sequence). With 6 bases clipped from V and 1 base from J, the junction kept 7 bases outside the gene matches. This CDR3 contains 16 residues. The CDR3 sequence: CASRMTGTGNTGELFF. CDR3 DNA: TGCGCCAGCAGAATGACCGGGACAGGGAACACCGGGGAGCTGTTTTTT.

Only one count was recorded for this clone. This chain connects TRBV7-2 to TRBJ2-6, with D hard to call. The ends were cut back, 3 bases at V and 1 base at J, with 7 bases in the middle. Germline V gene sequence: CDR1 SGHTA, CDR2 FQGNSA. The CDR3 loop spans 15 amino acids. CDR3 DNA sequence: TGTGCCAGCAGCTTCGGTCAATCTGGGGCCAACGTCCTGACTTTC. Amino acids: CASSFGQSGANVLTF.

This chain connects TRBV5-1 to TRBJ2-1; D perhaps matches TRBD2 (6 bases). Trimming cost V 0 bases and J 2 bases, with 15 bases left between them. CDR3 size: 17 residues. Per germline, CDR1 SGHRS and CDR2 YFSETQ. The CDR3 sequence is CASSLDPNRGTYNEQFF. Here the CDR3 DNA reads TGCGCCAGCAGCTTGGACCCCAACCGGGGGACCTACAATGAGCAGTTCTTC.

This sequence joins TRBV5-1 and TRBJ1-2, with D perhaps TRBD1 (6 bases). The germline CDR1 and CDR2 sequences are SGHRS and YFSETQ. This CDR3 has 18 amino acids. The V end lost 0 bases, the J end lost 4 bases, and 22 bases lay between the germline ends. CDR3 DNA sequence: TGCGCCAGCAGCTTGGTCGGTCAGGGGCCTGTCAGTGGCTATGGCTACACCTTC. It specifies CASSLVGQGPVSGYGYTF. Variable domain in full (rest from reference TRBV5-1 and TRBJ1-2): KAGVTQTPRYLIKTRGQQVTLSCSPISGHRSVSWYQQTPGQGLQFLFEYFSETQRNKGNFPGRFSGRQFSNSRSEMNVSTLELGDSALYLCASSLVGQGPVSGYGYTFGSGTRLTVV.

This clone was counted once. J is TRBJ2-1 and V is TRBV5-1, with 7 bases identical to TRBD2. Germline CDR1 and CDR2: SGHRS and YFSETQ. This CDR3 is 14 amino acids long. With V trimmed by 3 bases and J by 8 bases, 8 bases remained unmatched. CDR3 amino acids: CASSSGGTLDEQFF. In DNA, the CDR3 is TGCGCCAGCAGCTCCGGGGGGACGCTGGATGAGCAGTTCTTC.

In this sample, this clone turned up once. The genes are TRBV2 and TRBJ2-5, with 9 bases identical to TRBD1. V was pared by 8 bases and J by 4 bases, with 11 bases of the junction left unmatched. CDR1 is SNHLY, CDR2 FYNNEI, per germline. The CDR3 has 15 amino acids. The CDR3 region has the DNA TGTGCCAGCTCTGACTCCGGGACAGGGAGAGAGACCCAGTACTTC. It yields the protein CASSDSGTGRETQYF.

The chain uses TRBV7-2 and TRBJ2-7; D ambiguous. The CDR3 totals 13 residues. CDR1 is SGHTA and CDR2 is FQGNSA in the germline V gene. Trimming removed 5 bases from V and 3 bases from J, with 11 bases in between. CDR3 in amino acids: CASSVQSGYEQYF. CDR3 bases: TGTGCCAGCAGCGTCCAGTCGGGCTACGAGCAGTACTTC.

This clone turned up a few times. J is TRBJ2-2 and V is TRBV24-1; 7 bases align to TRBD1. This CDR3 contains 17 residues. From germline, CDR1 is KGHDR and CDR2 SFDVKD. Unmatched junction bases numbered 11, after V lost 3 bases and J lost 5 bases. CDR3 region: CATSDIFGQGDTGELFF. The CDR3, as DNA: TGTGCCACCAGTGATATATTTGGTCAGGGGGATACCGGGGAGCTGTTTTTT.

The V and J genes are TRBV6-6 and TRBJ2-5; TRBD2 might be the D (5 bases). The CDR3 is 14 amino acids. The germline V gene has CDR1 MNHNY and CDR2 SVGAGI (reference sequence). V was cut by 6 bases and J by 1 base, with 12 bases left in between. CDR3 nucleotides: TGTGCCAGCAGCACCGCGGACTCCCAAGAGACCCAGTACTTC. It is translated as CASSTADSQETQYF.

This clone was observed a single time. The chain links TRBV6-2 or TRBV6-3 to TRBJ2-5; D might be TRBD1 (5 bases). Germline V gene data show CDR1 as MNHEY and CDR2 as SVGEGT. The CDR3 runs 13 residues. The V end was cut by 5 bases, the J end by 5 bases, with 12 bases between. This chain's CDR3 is CASSARQQETQYF. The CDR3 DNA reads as TGTGCCAGCAGTGCGAGACAGCAGGAGACCCAGTACTTC.

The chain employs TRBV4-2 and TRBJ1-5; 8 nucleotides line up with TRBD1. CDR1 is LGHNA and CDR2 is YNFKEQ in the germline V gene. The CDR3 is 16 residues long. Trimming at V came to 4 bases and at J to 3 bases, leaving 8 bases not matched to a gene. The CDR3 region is CASSPSGTGYNQPQHF. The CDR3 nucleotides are TGTGCCAGCAGCCCTTCCGGGACAGGCTACAATCAGCCCCAGCATTTT.

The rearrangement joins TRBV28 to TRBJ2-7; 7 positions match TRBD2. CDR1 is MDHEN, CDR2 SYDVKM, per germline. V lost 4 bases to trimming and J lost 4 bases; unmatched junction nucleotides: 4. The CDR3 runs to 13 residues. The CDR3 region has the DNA TGTGCCAGCAGTTCACCAGCGGGGTACGAGCAGTACGTC. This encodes CASSSPAGYEQYV.

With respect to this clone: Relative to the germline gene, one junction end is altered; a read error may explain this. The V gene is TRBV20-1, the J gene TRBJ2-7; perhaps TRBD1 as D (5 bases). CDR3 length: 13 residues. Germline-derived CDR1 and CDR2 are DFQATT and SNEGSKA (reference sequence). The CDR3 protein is CSASRRQTYGQYF. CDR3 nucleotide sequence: TGCAGTGCTAGTCGGAGACAGACCTACGGGCAGTACTTC.

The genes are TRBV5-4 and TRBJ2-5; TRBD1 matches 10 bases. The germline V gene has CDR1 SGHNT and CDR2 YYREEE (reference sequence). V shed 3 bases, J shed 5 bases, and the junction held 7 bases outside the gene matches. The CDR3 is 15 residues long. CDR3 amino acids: CASSWATGGRETQYF. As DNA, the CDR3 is TGTGCCAGCAGCTGGGCGACAGGGGGCAGGGAGACCCAGTACTTC.

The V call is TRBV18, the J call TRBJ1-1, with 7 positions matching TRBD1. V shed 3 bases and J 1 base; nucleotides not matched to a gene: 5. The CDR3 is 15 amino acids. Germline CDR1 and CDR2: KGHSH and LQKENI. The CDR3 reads CASSPPGTANTEAFF. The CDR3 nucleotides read TGTGCCAGCTCACCCCCTGGGACAGCGAACACTGAAGCTTTCTTT.

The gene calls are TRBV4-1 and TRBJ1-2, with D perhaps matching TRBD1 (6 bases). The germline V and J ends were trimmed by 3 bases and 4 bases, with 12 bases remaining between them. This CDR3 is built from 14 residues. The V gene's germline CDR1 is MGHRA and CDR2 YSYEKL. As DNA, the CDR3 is TGCGCCAGCAGCCAGGGGGACACCTTCTATGGCTACACCTTC. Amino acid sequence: CASSQGDTFYGYTF.